Many counts were recorded for the clone carrying this TCR beta chain. TCRdb itself ran the 5' RACE reads through MiXCR, one entry per CDR3 protein. The sample carries about 440,000 distinct CDR3 sequences, approximately 20% recorded once. These data are taken from a study of T-cell memory formation after mild COVID-19. The CDR3 covers 13 residues. The ends were cut back, 6 bases at V and 2 bases at J, with 9 bases in the middle. Germline V gene lookup returns CDR1 MNHEY and CDR2 SVGAGI. This chain connects TRBV6-5 to TRBJ2-3; maybe TRBD2 (6 bases). The origin of this receptor is an adult woman who had mild COVID-19 (a few samples of this study predate the infection). Cell type and time point are not known. Sequencing was carried out using PBMCs or a T cell subset sorted from them (not recorded which). The CDR3 region has the DNA TGTGCCAGCAGGCGGGACTTCACAGATACGCAGTATTTT. Translated, it gives CASRRDFTDTQYF.